This T cell receptor (beta chain) was retrieved from a study of PD-1 blockade in classical Hodgkin lymphoma. Trimming shortened V by 1 base and J by 5 bases, and 9 bases separated the two germline ends. The CDR3 totals 13 residues. From germline, CDR1 is SGHVS and CDR2 FQNEAQ. Assay used: immunoSEQ multiplex PCR; TCRdb lists only in-frame clones, some missing. The table shows 50,000 to 75,000 clones, with approximately 88% occurring only once. Relapse after autologous stem cell transplantation occurred in every patient, and brentuximab vedotin exposure varied. This specimen was peripheral blood mononuclear cells (PBMCs), taken at baseline. The source is a human donor with classical Hodgkin lymphoma. The rearrangement links TRBV7-8 to TRBJ2-7; D assignment may be TRBD1 or TRBD2 (5 bases each). CDR3 in DNA: TGTGCCAGCAGCTTAGATGGGACCCACGAGCAGTACTTC. The encoded protein is CASSLDGTHEQYF. Using reference TRBV7-8 and TRBJ2-7 for the parts outside the CDR3, the full variable domain is GAGVSQSPRYKVAKRGQDVALRCDPISGHVSLFWYQQALGQGPEFLTYFQNEAQLDKSGLPSDRFFAERPEGSVSTLKIQRTQQEDSAVYLCASSLDGTHEQYFGPGTRLTVT.